These 31 T cell receptor beta chains were sequenced from one sample in a study of shared clonotypes between healthy human individuals. TCRdb's copy holds only in-frame clones and misses some; the assay was immunoSEQ multiplex PCR. Seen here are about 1 million clones, about three quarters observed once, and the top ten hold approximately 1.5%. The material sequenced was memory CD4+ T cells sorted from blood. Subset: CD45RA-negative fraction. The receptors originated from a man aged 18 to 29 in good health.

The chain has TRBV18 and TRBJ1-1; TRBD1 aligns across 9 bases. The V gene end was trimmed by 6 bases and the J gene end by 5 bases; junction bases not matched to a gene: 7. This CDR3 spans 14 amino acids. Germline V gene data show CDR1 as KGHSH and CDR2 as LQKENI. The DNA of the CDR3 is TGTGCCAGCTCGTCTGACAGGGGGGTTACTGAAGCTTTCTTT. Its translation is CASSSDRGVTEAFF.

This clone was picked up many times. V and J are TRBV10-1 and TRBJ2-2; D perhaps matches TRBD1 (5 bases). This CDR3 has 14 residues. Trimming shortened V by 0 bases and J by 6 bases, and 8 bases separated the two germline ends. Germline V gene data show CDR1 as WNHNN and CDR2 as SYGVQD (reference sequence). The CDR3 protein is CASSESIGAGELFF. The CDR3 nucleotides are TGCGCCAGCAGTGAGTCGATAGGGGCCGGGGAGCTGTTTTTT.

The gene calls are TRBV5-1 and TRBJ2-2; D remains unclear. The CDR3 covers 15 residues. Germline V gene sequence: CDR1 SGHRS, CDR2 YFSETQ. The ends were cut back, 3 bases at V and 2 bases at J, with 11 bases in the middle. This chain's CDR3 is CASSSRIGNTGELFF. The CDR3 DNA follows: TGCGCCAGCAGCTCGAGGATCGGTAACACCGGGGAGCTGTTTTTT.

This chain links TRBV12-5 with TRBJ2-7, with 8 bases fitting TRBD1. Germline values: CDR1 LGHNT, CDR2 FRNRAP. Trimming removed 1 base from V and 2 bases from J; junction bases left unmatched: 1. The CDR3 totals 14 residues. Written as DNA, the CDR3 is TGTGCTAGTGGTTTGGGACAGGGGCCCTACGAGCAGTACTTC. Encoded protein: CASGLGQGPYEQYF. Full variable domain (missing parts from reference TRBV12-5 and TRBJ2-7): DARVTQTPRHKVTEMGQEVTMRCQPILGHNTVFWYRQTMMQGLELLAYFRNRAPLDDSGMPKDRFSAEMPDATLATLKIQPSEPRDSAVYFCASGLGQGPYEQYFGPGTRLTVT.

The chain links TRBV6-1 to TRBJ2-7; D uncertain. Per the germline V gene, CDR1 is MNHNS and CDR2 is SASEGT. The ends were cut back, 2 bases at V and 4 bases at J, with 6 bases in the middle. The CDR3 is 12 residues long. As DNA, the CDR3 is TGTGCCAGCAGTGAATCTGGTTACGAGCAGTACTTC. It specifies CASSESGYEQYF.

Here the CDR3 DNA reads TGCGCCAGCAGCTGGAGGGGAAGGGACGAGCAGTACTTC. It encodes CASSWRGRDEQYF. The V call is TRBV5-1, the J call TRBJ2-7, with D tentatively TRBD2 (6 bases). This CDR3 has 13 amino acids. Germline CDR1 is SGHRS and CDR2 is YFSETQ. Trimming removed 3 bases from V and 5 bases from J, with 12 bases in between.

This clone has a count of ten or more. The CDR3 loop is CASSENGQGWYGYTF. CDR3 nucleotide sequence: TGTGCCAGCAGTGAAAATGGGCAGGGATGGTATGGCTACACCTTC. The chain uses TRBV6-1 and TRBJ1-2; the D gene is possibly TRBD1 (5 bases). The germline CDR1 and CDR2 sequences are MNHNS and SASEGT. This CDR3 has 15 amino acids. V was shortened by 2 bases and J by 5 bases, with 15 bases between the two germline ends.

The V gene is TRBV10-1, the J gene TRBJ2-1; 8 bases are shared with TRBD2. Germline CDR1 is WNHNN and CDR2 is SYGVQD (reference sequence). The CDR3 is 14 residues long. J gave up 5 bases and V 5 bases, and 5 bases lay outside the gene matches. CDR3 region: CASSRGRPDNEQFF. The CDR3 DNA sequence: TGCGCCAGCAGTCGCGGGAGGCCCGACAATGAGCAGTTCTTC.

The rearrangement joins TRBV5-6 to TRBJ2-6; D tentatively fits TRBD1 or TRBD2 (5 bases each). V was trimmed by 3 bases and J by 5 bases, leaving 21 bases between them. The CDR3 is made up of 18 amino acids. Germline CDR1 reads SGHDT; CDR2 reads YYEEEE. This chain's CDR3 is CASSSAGTAPLWANVLTF. CDR3 bases: TGTGCCAGCAGCTCCGCCGGGACGGCCCCACTCTGGGCCAACGTCCTGACTTTC.

The rearrangement links TRBV19 to TRBJ1-2, with unresolved D. Deletions cut 5 bases from V and 4 bases from J, with 8 bases between. This CDR3 is 12 amino acids long. Germline V CDR1 and CDR2: LNHDA, SQIVND (reference sequence). DNA of the CDR3: TGTGCCAGTAGTGAACTGAGCTATGGCTACACCTTC. Translation gives CASSELSYGYTF.

This chain uses TRBV5-1 with TRBJ1-1, with D possibly matching TRBD1 (6 bases). Looked up from germline, CDR1 is SGHRS and CDR2 is YFSETQ. The CDR3 consists of 13 residues. The V gene lost 5 bases and the J gene lost 3 bases, with 11 bases spanning the gap. The CDR3 sequence is CASRGGLDTEAFF. CDR3 sequence (DNA): TGCGCCAGCAGGGGGGGCTTGGACACTGAAGCTTTCTTT.

This clone was seen just once. The chain combines TRBV7-9 with TRBJ2-5; D is ambiguous. This CDR3 is built from 12 residues. The V end was cut by 2 bases, the J end by 4 bases, with 5 bases between. CDR1 SEHNR and CDR2 FQNEAQ come from the germline V gene (reference sequence). CDR3 in amino acids: CASSLMLETQYF. The DNA for the CDR3 is TGTGCCAGCAGCTTAATGTTAGAGACCCAGTACTTC. The full variable domain, completed using reference TRBV7-9 and TRBJ2-5, is DTGVSQNPRHKITKRGQNVTFRCDPISEHNRLYWYRQTLGQGPEFLTYFQNEAQLEKSRLLSDRFSAERPKGSFSTLEIQRTEQGDSAMYLCASSLMLETQYFGPGTRLLVL.

The chain carries TRBV5-4 and TRBJ1-6; possibly TRBD1 for D (6 bases). The V gene lost 4 bases and the J gene lost 7 bases, with 18 bases spanning the gap. CDR3 size: 16 residues. Germline V gene lookup returns CDR1 SGHNT and CDR2 YYREEE (reference sequence). This CDR3 is CASSLGGGGTNSPLHF. The CDR3, as DNA: TGTGCCAGCAGCCTGGGAGGGGGGGGAACGAATTCACCCCTCCACTTT.

The chain uses TRBV6-6 and TRBJ1-1; the D gene is possibly TRBD1 (6 bases). CDR1 and CDR2 from the germline V gene are MNHNY and SVGAGI (reference sequence). With 2 bases removed from V and 5 bases from J, the gap between germline ends came to 15 bases. The CDR3 sequence is 15 residues long. The CDR3 coding sequence is TGTGCCAGCAGTTACGTTAGGGGGATGGGGACTGAAGCTTTCTTT. It translates to CASSYVRGMGTEAFF.

The V and J genes are TRBV2 and TRBJ1-4, with unresolved D. V lost 4 bases to trimming and J lost 6 bases, with 9 bases between them. The CDR3 runs 13 residues. Germline loops: CDR1 SNHLY, CDR2 FYNNEI. The CDR3 here is CASSGGWDEKLFF. The CDR3, as DNA: TGTGCCAGCAGTGGGGGTTGGGATGAAAAACTGTTTTTT.

This chain links TRBV20-1 with TRBJ2-5, with D perhaps given as TRBD1 or TRBD2 (5 bases each). The CDR3 spans 11 residues. The V end was cut by 5 bases, the J end by 5 bases, with 9 bases between. Looked up from germline, CDR1 is DFQATT and CDR2 is SNEGSKA (reference sequence). The CDR3 nucleotides are TGCAGTGCTCCGTGGGGGGAGACCCAGTACTTC. Protein product: CSAPWGETQYF.

The chain carries TRBV5-1 and TRBJ2-7; 10 bases map to TRBD2. V lost 1 base to trimming and J lost 5 bases; unmatched junction nucleotides: 9. The germline gives CDR1 SGHRS, CDR2 YFSETQ. CDR3 length: 16 residues. The CDR3 reads CASSLRSLAGSDEQYF. For the CDR3, the DNA is TGCGCCAGCAGCTTGAGGTCACTAGCGGGATCGGACGAGCAGTACTTC.

This CDR3 is CASSLDLNQPLHF. CDR3 nucleotides: TGCGCCAGCAGCTTAGATCTTAACCAACCCCTCCACTTT. The chain links TRBV5-1 to TRBJ1-6, with unresolved D. V lost 2 bases and J lost 12, with 12 bases in between. CDR3 length: 13 amino acids. Per germline, CDR1 SGHRS and CDR2 YFSETQ.

The chain couples TRBV20-1 to TRBJ2-1; D remains unclear. CDR3 length: 10 residues. The germline V gene has CDR1 DFQATT and CDR2 SNEGSKA (reference sequence). V lost 6 bases and J lost 5, with 5 bases in between. CDR3: CSATHNEQFF. CDR3 DNA: TGCAGTGCCACCCACAATGAGCAGTTCTTC.

This clone was observed a few times. The chain joins TRBV5-1 to TRBJ1-6; D is unresolved. The V end was cut by 0 bases, the J end by 8 bases, with 12 bases between. The CDR3 totals 15 residues. From germline, CDR1 is SGHRS and CDR2 YFSETQ. The CDR3 region has the DNA TGCGCCAGCAGCTTGGGCGGGGTATCTGATTCACCCCTCCACTTT. This gives the protein CASSLGGVSDSPLHF.

This clone appeared a few times. The rearrangement uses TRBV29-1 and TRBJ1-5, with a weak D call TRBD1 (5 bases). V was pared by 6 bases and J by 3 bases, with 9 bases between. The CDR3 consists of 12 residues. Per germline, CDR1 SQVTM and CDR2 ANQGSEA. The CDR3: CSVRDANQPQHF. As DNA, the CDR3 is TGCAGCGTCCGGGACGCCAATCAGCCCCAGCATTTT. Variable domain in full (rest from reference TRBV29-1 and TRBJ1-5): SAVISQKPSRDICQRGTSLTIQCQVDSQVTMMFWYRQQPGQSLTLIATANQGSEATYESGFVIDKFPISRPNLTFSTLTVSNMSPEDSSIYLCSVRDANQPQHFGDGTRLSIL.

V gene TRBV28 combines with J gene TRBJ1-4; TRBD1 might be the D (6 bases). Looked up from germline, CDR1 is MDHEN and CDR2 is SYDVKM. V was shortened by 6 bases and J by 3 bases, with 14 bases between the two germline ends. This CDR3 is built from 15 residues. CDR3 sequence reads: CASSSQGGPNEKLFF. The CDR3 bases are TGTGCCAGCAGCTCACAGGGTGGGCCTAATGAAAAACTGTTTTTT.

This chain joins TRBV30 and TRBJ1-1; a weak D match, TRBD1 (5 bases). The CDR3 runs to 14 residues. V was shortened by 3 bases and J by 3 bases, with 14 bases between the two germline ends. In germline, CDR1 is GTSNPN, CDR2 SVGIG (reference sequence). The CDR3 region is CAWRPMGGDTEAFF. The CDR3 region has the DNA TGTGCCTGGAGACCAATGGGGGGAGACACTGAAGCTTTCTTT.

This clone was recorded a few times. The V and J genes are TRBV7-8 and TRBJ2-2, with 9 bases fitting TRBD2. V gave up 2 bases and J gave up 7 bases; unmatched junction bases: 5. Germline V CDR1 and CDR2: SGHVS, FQNEAQ. CDR3 size: 15 residues. For the CDR3, the DNA is TGTGCCAGCAGCTTAAGGCGGGAGGGCGGCGGGGAGCTGTTTTTT. This encodes CASSLRREGGGELFF. Drawing the rest from reference TRBV7-8 and TRBJ2-2, the complete variable domain is GAGVSQSPRYKVAKRGQDVALRCDPISGHVSLFWYQQALGQGPEFLTYFQNEAQLDKSGLPSDRFFAERPEGSVSTLKIQRTQQEDSAVYLCASSLRREGGGELFFGEGSRLTVL.

The chain recombines TRBV19 with TRBJ1-2; no clear D gene. Trimming removed 4 bases from V and 5 bases from J, with 11 bases in between. In germline, CDR1 is LNHDA, CDR2 SQIVND (reference sequence). The CDR3 loop spans 13 amino acids. CDR3 sequence (DNA): TGTGCCAGTAGTAACCAGCCCAAATATGGCTACACCTTC. Its translation: CASSNQPKYGYTF.

The chain employs TRBV6-6 and TRBJ2-1, with 9 nucleotides matching TRBD2. Germline CDR1 is MNHNY and CDR2 is SVGAGI (reference sequence). CDR3 size: 16 residues. V lost 6 bases, J lost 1 base, and 7 bases stayed unmatched. The CDR3 region is CASRYPLAGSYNEQFF. In DNA form, the CDR3 reads TGTGCCAGCAGGTACCCCCTAGCGGGATCCTACAATGAGCAGTTCTTC.

This sequence joins TRBV9 and TRBJ2-1, with 10 positions matching TRBD2. The V gene's germline CDR1 is SGDLS and CDR2 YYNGEE. The CDR3 runs 15 residues. V was pared by 3 bases and J by 7 bases, with 7 bases of the junction left unmatched. In nucleotides, the CDR3 is TGTGCCAGCAGCGCGACCGGGACTAGCGTTAATGAGCAGTTCTTC. Amino acids: CASSATGTSVNEQFF.

Note on this clone: Other DNA sequences from this sample encode an identical CDR3 as well. The rearrangement uses TRBV7-2 and TRBJ2-2; 9 bases match TRBD1. Losses at the gene ends were 3 bases for V and 6 bases for J; bases not matched to a gene: 2. There are 14 residues in the CDR3. CDR1 and CDR2 from the germline V gene are SGHTA and FQGNSA. In DNA, the CDR3 is TGTGCCAGCAGCTTGGACAGGGGACCCGGGGAGCTGTTTTTT. Its protein is CASSLDRGPGELFF. Based on the CDR3 plus reference TRBV7-2 and TRBJ2-2, the full variable domain is GAGVSQSPSNKVTEKGKDVELRCDPISGHTALYWYRQSLGQGLEFLIYFQGNSAPDKSGLPSDRFSAERTGGSVSTLTIQRTQQEDSAVYLCASSLDRGPGELFFGEGSRLTVL.

Concerning this clone itself: The same CDR3 also results from other DNA sequences found in this sample. The chain recombines TRBV2 with TRBJ2-3, with D possibly TRBD2 on 5 matching bases. V was pared by 3 bases and J by 4 bases, with 11 bases between. Looked up from germline, CDR1 is SNHLY and CDR2 is FYNNEI. CDR3 length equals 14 residues. CDR3 DNA sequence: TGTGCCAGCAGTGATATCCGGGGTGCAGATACGCAGTATTTT. The encoded protein is CASSDIRGADTQYF. Using reference TRBV2 and TRBJ2-3 for the parts outside the CDR3, the full variable domain is EPEVTQTPSHQVTQMGQEVILRCVPISNHLYFYWYRQILGQKVEFLVSFYNNEISEKSEIFDDQFSVERPDGSNFTLKIRSTKLEDSAMYFCASSDIRGADTQYFGPGTRLTVL.

In this sample, this clone turned up once. The chain recombines TRBV5-6 with TRBJ2-5; 9 bases align to TRBD2. The DNA matches TRBJ2-7 better at its end, which makes the J call doubtful. The germline V gene encodes CDR1 SGHDT and CDR2 YYEEEE. The CDR3 contains 14 residues. The CDR3 region has the DNA TGTGCCAGCAGCACGGGACTAGCTAGGTACGAGCAGTACTTC. This gives the protein CASSTGLARYEQYF.

This clone was detected only once. V usage is TRBV18 and J usage is TRBJ2-7, with D perhaps being TRBD1 or TRBD2 (5 bases each). Looked up from germline, CDR1 is KGHSH and CDR2 is LQKENI. Trimming removed 0 bases at V and 0 bases at J, with 12 bases between. This CDR3 is built from 16 residues. The CDR3 region has the DNA TGTGCCAGCTCACCACCCTACGGGGCCAACTCCTACGAGCAGTACTTC. Residues: CASSPPYGANSYEQYF.